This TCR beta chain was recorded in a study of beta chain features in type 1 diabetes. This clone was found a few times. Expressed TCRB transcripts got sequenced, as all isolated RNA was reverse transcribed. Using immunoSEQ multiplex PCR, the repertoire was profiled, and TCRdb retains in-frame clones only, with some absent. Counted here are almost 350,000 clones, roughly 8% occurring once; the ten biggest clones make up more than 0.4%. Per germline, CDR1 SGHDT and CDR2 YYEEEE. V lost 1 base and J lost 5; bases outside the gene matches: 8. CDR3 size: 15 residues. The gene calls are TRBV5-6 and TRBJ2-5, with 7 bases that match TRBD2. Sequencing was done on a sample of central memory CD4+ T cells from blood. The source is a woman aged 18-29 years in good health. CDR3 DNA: TGTGCCAGCAGCTTGAGACTAGCCCCGCGGGAGACCCAGTACTTC. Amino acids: CASSLRLAPRETQYF.